The clone carrying this T cell receptor beta chain was observed at least ten times. Trimming pared 2 bases from V and 6 bases from J, leaving 14 bases between. Per germline, CDR1 SGHVS and CDR2 FNYEAQ. The CDR3 length is 14 residues. This sample stems from a study of spatial heterogeneity in lung cancer. This sample's time point: sample taken at primary tumor resection. The sequenced material consisted of unsorted whole RNA from tumor, nontumor lung or frozen PBMC. Every TCR cDNA molecule bore a unique molecular identifier. TCRdb used MiXCR to reprocess the 5' RACE reads, holding one entry per CDR3 protein. Found here are 15,000 to 20,000 distinct CDR3 sequences, 20% to 25% of them singletons; the top ten hold under 20%.

The sequencing used PBMCs, collected at surgery. The chain employs TRBV7-6 and TRBJ2-7; D may match TRBD1 or TRBD2 (5 bases each). The source of this sequence is a female donor with early-stage non-small cell lung cancer. The CDR3 DNA sequence: TGTGCCAGCAGCTTAAGGGGTAGAAGCGGCGAGCAGTACTTC. Translating gives CASSLRGRSGEQYF.